Following are 12 T cell receptor beta chains from one sample sequenced in a study of blood T cell repertoires in COVID-19. Only in-frame clones appear in the TCRdb table, and some are missing; sequencing was by immunoSEQ multiplex PCR. The data show 360,000 or so clones, approximately 89% seen once. The material sequenced was PBMCs or T cells enriched from blood (not recorded which). Every receptor here comes from a woman under 40 who had recovered from COVID-19.

The chain uses TRBV18 and TRBJ2-2; the D gene is possibly TRBD2 (6 bases). The germline V gene has CDR1 KGHSH and CDR2 LQKENI. V gave up 3 bases and J gave up 4 bases, with 12 bases separating them. The CDR3 is 15 residues long. The CDR3 DNA reads as TGTGCCAGCTCACCCACAGAGGGACTCACCGGGGAGCTGTTTTTT. Its protein product is CASSPTEGLTGELFF.

The chain couples TRBV5-6 to TRBJ1-1, with D maybe TRBD1 (6 bases). V lost 3 bases to trimming and J lost 7 bases, with 19 bases between them. This CDR3 spans 15 amino acids. Germline CDR1 and CDR2: SGHDT and YYEEEE. CDR3 loop: CASSWWTVGPLEAFF. The CDR3 DNA reads TGTGCCAGCAGCTGGTGGACAGTCGGGCCTCTTGAAGCTTTCTTT.

As for this clone: Other DNA variants within this sample encode the same CDR3. The chain employs TRBV5-1 and TRBJ2-3; tentative D call: TRBD1 (6 bases). V lost 2 bases, J lost 0 bases, and 7 bases lay in between. CDR1 is SGHRS and CDR2 is YFSETQ in the germline V gene. The CDR3 consists of 14 residues. The CDR3 reads CASSLGQSTDTQYF. The CDR3 DNA sequence: TGCGCCAGCAGCTTAGGACAGAGCACAGATACGCAGTATTTT.

V and J are TRBV10-3 and TRBJ1-2, with a tentative D call TRBD1 (5 bases). The germline gives CDR1 ENHRY, CDR2 SYGVKD. The CDR3 loop spans 12 amino acids. The ends were cut back, 6 bases at V and 4 bases at J, with 9 bases in the middle. CDR3 nucleotide sequence: TGTGCCATCAGCCAGACAGTCTATGGCTACACCTTC. It is translated as CAISQTVYGYTF.

This clone has only one observation. The chain recombines TRBV28 with TRBJ2-7; TRBD2 is a possible D gene (5 bases). V gave up 6 bases and J gave up 3 bases, with 12 bases separating them. The CDR3 contains 13 residues. Per germline, CDR1 MDHEN and CDR2 SYDVKM. This chain's CDR3 is CASRINGLYEQYF. The DNA of the CDR3 is TGTGCCAGCAGAATTAACGGACTCTACGAGCAGTACTTC.

The J gene is TRBJ1-2, the V gene TRBV6-2 or TRBV6-3; a weak D match, TRBD1 (5 bases). The germline V gene encodes CDR1 MNHEY and CDR2 SVGEGT. This CDR3 contains 15 residues. The V end was cut by 5 bases, the J end by 2 bases, with 15 bases between. Here the CDR3 reads CASSRGQSPNYGYTF. The CDR3 DNA reads as TGTGCCAGCAGTAGGGGTCAATCTCCCAACTATGGCTACACCTTC.

V gene TRBV5-1 combines with J gene TRBJ2-7; D ambiguous. The CDR3 length is 15 residues. V was shortened by 0 bases and J by 2 bases, with 12 bases between the two germline ends. Germline V gene sequence: CDR1 SGHRS, CDR2 YFSETQ. CDR3 in DNA: TGCGCCAGCAGCTTGGGACTTATAGAGACCTACGAGCAGTACTTC. Its translation: CASSLGLIETYEQYF.

The J gene is TRBJ1-6, the V gene TRBV6-5; no reliable D call. The CDR3 runs to 15 residues. The germline V gene has CDR1 MNHEY and CDR2 SVGAGI. The ends were cut back, 6 bases at V and 0 bases at J, with 9 bases in the middle. Here the CDR3 reads CASRAYSSYNSPLHF. In nucleotides, the CDR3 is TGTGCCAGCAGGGCTTACAGCTCCTATAATTCACCCCTCCACTTT.

This clone was found a few times. The V call is TRBV19, the J call TRBJ1-5, with D perhaps matching TRBD1 (6 bases). Germline lookup yields CDR1 LNHDA and CDR2 SQIVND (reference sequence). The CDR3 has 13 amino acids. Trimming took off 7 bases at V and 4 bases at J, with 11 bases between the two ends. Here the CDR3 reads CASTGRGNQPQHF. The CDR3 coding sequence is TGTGCCAGTACCGGGAGGGGGAATCAGCCCCAGCATTTT.

V gene TRBV5-4 combines with J gene TRBJ2-7; the D gene is possibly TRBD2 (6 bases). The CDR3 consists of 15 residues. Germline loops: CDR1 SGHNT, CDR2 YYREEE (reference sequence). V lost 3 bases and J lost 0, with 13 bases in between. The DNA of the CDR3 is TGTGCCAGCAGCTCCGGGACTCTAAGCTCCTACGAGCAGTACTTC. It encodes CASSSGTLSSYEQYF.

The chain is built from TRBV7-2 and TRBJ1-6, with D perhaps matching TRBD1 (5 bases). Germline V gene lookup returns CDR1 SGHTA and CDR2 FQGNSA. The CDR3 consists of 16 residues. Trimming left V 5 bases short and J 9 bases short, with 20 bases between. The CDR3, as DNA: TGTGCCAGCAGCCTGAGGCGGGACCGCATTTTTTCACCCCTCCACTTT. Protein sequence: CASSLRRDRIFSPLHF.

The CDR3 DNA reads TGTGCCAGTAGTATGGGCTATGAGCAGTTCTTC. Amino acid sequence: CASSMGYEQFF. The rearrangement joins TRBV19 to TRBJ2-1; D gene uncertain. Germline lookup yields CDR1 LNHDA and CDR2 SQIVND (reference sequence). Between the trimmed V and J ends, which lost 3 bases and 8 bases, there was a span of 5 bases. The CDR3 runs 11 residues.